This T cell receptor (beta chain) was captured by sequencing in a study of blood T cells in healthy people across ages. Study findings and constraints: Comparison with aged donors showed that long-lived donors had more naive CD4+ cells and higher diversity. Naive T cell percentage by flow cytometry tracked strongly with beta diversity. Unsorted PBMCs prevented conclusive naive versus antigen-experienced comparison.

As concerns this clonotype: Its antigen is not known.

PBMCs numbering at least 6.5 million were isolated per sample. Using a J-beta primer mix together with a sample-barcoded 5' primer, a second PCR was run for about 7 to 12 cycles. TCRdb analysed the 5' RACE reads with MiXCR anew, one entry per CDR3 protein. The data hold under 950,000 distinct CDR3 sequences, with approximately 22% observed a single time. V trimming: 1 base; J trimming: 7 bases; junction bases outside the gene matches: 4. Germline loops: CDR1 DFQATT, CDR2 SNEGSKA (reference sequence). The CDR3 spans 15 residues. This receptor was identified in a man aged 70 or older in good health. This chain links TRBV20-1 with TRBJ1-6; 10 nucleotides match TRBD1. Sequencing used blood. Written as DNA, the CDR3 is TGCAGTGCTAGAGTCCGGACAGGGGGAAATTCACCCCTCCACTTT. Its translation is CSARVRTGGNSPLHF.